The clone carrying this TCR beta chain has only a few counts. Antigen unknown. The entry originates in a study of PD-1 blockade in classical Hodgkin lymphoma. At the level of the study: On a schedule of every 2 weeks, patients received nivolumab 3 mg/kg intravenously. Overall study results and limits: By C4D1 there was a significant rise in CD4+ TCR diversity but not in CD8+ TCR diversity. Those starting nivolumab under 1 year post-ASCT were excluded.

No patient escaped relapse after autologous stem cell transplantation, and brentuximab vedotin exposure varied. With 1 base removed from V and 6 bases from J, the gap between germline ends came to 4 bases. The CDR3 loop spans 11 amino acids. Germline assignment: CDR1 MDHEN and CDR2 SYDVKM. Repertoires were generated with immunoSEQ multiplex PCR, while TCRdb's copy carries only in-frame clones and drops some. This table has over 80,000 clones, just under 95% appearing once. Sequencing used peripheral blood mononuclear cells (PBMCs), obtained at baseline. J is TRBJ2-7 and V is TRBV28; D is ambiguous. This receptor was identified in a human donor with classical Hodgkin lymphoma. The CDR3 sequence is CASSLFAEQYF. The CDR3 DNA reads as TGTGCCAGCAGTTTATTCGCCGAGCAGTACTTC.